This TCR beta chain came from a study of T-cell memory formation after mild COVID-19. Study results and limitations: Contracting CD4+ clones sat mainly in CM and EM; CD8+ in EMRA.

This clonotype showed up just a few times. Antigen unknown. The CDR3 runs to 13 residues. With 3 bases removed from V and 3 bases from J, the gap between germline ends came to 11 bases. Per germline, CDR1 DFQATT and CDR2 SNEGSKA (reference sequence). With constant-segment primers, 5'RACE yielded cDNA libraries of TCR alpha and TCR beta that carried sample barcodes and UMIs. In TCRdb, the 5' RACE reads were re-called with MiXCR into one record per CDR3 protein. The table lists around 300,000 distinct CDR3 sequences, roughly 18% of them singletons. The specimen was PBMCs or a T cell subset sorted from them (not recorded which). The V and J genes are TRBV20-1 and TRBJ2-5; D is unclear. This TCR was sampled from a man between 18 and 35 years old who had mild COVID-19 (a few samples of this study predate the infection). Cell type and time point are not known. The CDR3 nucleotides read TGCAGTGCTAGGTTATCCAGGAAAGAGACCCAGTACTTC. It yields the protein CSARLSRKETQYF.